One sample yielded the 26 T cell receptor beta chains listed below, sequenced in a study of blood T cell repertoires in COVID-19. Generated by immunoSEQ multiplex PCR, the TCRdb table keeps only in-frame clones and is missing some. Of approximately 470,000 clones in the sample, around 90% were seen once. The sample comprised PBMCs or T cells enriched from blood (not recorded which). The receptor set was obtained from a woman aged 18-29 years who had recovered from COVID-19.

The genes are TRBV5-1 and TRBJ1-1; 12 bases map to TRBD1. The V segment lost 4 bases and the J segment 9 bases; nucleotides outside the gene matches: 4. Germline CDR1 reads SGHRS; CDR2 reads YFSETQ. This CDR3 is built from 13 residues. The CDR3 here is CASSAGDRGQAFF. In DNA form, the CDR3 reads TGCGCCAGCAGCGCAGGGGACAGGGGGCAAGCTTTCTTT.

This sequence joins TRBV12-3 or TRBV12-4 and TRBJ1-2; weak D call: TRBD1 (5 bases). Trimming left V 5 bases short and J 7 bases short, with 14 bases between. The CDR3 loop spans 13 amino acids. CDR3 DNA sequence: TGTGCCAGCAGTACTATTCAGGGTTCTGGCTACACCTTC. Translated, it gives CASSTIQGSGYTF.

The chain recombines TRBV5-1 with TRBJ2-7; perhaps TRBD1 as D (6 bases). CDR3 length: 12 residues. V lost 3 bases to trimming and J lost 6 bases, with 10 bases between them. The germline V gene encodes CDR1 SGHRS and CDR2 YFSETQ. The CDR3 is CASSSGQREQYF. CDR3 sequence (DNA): TGCGCCAGCAGCTCTGGACAGCGCGAGCAGTACTTC.

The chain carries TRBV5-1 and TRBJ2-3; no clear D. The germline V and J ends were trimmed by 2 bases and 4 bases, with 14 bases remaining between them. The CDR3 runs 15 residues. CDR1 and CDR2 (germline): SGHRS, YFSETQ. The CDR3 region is CASSLEDTEADTQYF. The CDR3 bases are TGCGCCAGCAGCTTAGAGGATACTGAAGCAGATACGCAGTATTTT.

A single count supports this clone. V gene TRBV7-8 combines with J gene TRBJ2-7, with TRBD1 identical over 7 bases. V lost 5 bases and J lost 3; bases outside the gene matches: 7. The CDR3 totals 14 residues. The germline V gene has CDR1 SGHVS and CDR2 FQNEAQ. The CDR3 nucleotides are TGTGCCAGCAGCCCAGAAGCAGGGGGCTACGAGCAGTACTTC. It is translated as CASSPEAGGYEQYF.

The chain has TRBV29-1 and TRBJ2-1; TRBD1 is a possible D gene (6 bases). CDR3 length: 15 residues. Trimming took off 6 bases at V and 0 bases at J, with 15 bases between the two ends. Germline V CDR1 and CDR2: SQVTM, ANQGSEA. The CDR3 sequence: CSVFYRAGSYNEQFF. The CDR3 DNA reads TGCAGCGTATTTTACAGGGCAGGCTCCTACAATGAGCAGTTCTTC.

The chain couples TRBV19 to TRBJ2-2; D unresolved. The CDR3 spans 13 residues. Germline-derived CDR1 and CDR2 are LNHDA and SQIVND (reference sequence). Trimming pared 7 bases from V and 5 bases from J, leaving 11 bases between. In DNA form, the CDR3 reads TGTGCCAGTACTAGTGTTTATACCGGGGAGCTGTTTTTT. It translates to CASTSVYTGELFF.

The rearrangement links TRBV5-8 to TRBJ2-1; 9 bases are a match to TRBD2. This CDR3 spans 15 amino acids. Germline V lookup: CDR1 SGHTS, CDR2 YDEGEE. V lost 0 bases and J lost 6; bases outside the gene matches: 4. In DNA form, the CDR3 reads TGTGCCAGCAGCTTGGCGCGACTAGCGGTCAATGAGCAGTTCTTC. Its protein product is CASSLARLAVNEQFF.

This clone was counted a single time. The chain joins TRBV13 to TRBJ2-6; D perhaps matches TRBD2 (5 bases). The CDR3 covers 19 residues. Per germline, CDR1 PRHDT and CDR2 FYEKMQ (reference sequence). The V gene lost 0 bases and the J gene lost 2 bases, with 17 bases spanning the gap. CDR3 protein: CASSLGPGLGSPGANVLTF. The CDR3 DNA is TGTGCCAGCAGCTTAGGCCCGGGGTTGGGGAGTCCTGGGGCCAACGTCCTGACTTTC.

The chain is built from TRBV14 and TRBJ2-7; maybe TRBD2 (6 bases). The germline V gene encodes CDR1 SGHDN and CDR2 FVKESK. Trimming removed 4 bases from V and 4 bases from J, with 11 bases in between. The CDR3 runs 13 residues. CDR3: CASSPLTSYEQYF. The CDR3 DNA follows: TGTGCCAGCAGCCCCTTGACTAGTTACGAGCAGTACTTC.

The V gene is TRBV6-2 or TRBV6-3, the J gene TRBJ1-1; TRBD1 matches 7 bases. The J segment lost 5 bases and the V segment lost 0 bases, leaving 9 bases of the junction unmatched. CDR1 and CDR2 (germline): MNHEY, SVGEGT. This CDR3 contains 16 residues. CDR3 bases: TGTGCCAGCAGTTACTCCATGGGCAGGGGGAAGACTGAAGCTTTCTTT. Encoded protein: CASSYSMGRGKTEAFF.

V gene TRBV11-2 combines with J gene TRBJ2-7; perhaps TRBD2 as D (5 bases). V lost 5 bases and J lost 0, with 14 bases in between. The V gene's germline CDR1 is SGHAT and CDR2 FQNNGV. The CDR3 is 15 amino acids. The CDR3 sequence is CASSDVGGSSYEQYF. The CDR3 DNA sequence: TGTGCCAGCAGCGATGTAGGAGGAAGCTCCTACGAGCAGTACTTC.

The CDR3 bases are TGTGCCAGCTCACAGGACAGTTTGAGGGGGCGTCCTGAAGCTTTCTTT. Protein: CASSQDSLRGRPEAFF. The genes are TRBV18 and TRBJ1-1; 7 bases are shared with TRBD1. The CDR3 runs 16 residues. After removal of 4 bases from V and 6 bases from J, the junction contained 14 bases not matched to a gene. The V gene's germline CDR1 is KGHSH and CDR2 LQKENI.

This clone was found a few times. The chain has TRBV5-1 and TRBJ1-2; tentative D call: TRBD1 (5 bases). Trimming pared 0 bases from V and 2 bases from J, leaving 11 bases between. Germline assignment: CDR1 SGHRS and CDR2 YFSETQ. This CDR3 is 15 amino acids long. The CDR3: CASSLDPGGNYGYTF. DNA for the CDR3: TGCGCCAGCAGCTTGGACCCCGGGGGGAACTATGGCTACACCTTC.

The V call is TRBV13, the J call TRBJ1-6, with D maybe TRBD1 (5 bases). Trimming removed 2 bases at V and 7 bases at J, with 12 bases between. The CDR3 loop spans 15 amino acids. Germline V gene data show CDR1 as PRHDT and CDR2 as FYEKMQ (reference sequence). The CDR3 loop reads CASSLRQSLNSPLHF. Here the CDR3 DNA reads TGTGCCAGCAGCTTACGACAGAGCCTGAATTCACCCCTCCACTTT.

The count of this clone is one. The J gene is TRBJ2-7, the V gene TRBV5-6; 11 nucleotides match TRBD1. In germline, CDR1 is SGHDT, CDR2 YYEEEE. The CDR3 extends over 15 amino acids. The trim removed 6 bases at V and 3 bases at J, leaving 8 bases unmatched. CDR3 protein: CASTPVGTGGYEQYF. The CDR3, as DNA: TGTGCCAGCACTCCCGTGGGGACAGGGGGCTACGAGCAGTACTTC.

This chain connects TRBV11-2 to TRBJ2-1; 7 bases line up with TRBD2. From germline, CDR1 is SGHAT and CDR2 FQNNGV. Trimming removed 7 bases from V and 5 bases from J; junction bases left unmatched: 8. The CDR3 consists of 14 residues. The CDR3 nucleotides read TGTGCCAGCACCGGCTGGGAGGGGCACAATGAGCAGTTCTTC. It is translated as CASTGWEGHNEQFF.

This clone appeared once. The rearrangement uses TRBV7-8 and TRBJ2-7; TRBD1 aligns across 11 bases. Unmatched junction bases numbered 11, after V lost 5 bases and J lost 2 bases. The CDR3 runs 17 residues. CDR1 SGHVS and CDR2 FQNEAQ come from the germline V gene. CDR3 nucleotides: TGTGCCAGCAGCCCGCGAGCTCCGGGACAGGGGGCCTACGAGCAGTACTTC. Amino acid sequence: CASSPRAPGQGAYEQYF.

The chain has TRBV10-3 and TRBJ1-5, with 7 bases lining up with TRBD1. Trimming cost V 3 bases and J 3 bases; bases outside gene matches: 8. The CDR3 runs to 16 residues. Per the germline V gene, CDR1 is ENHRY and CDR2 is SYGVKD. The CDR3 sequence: CAISDKRQGDNQPQHF. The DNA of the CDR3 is TGTGCCATCAGTGACAAACGGCAGGGGGACAATCAGCCCCAGCATTTT.

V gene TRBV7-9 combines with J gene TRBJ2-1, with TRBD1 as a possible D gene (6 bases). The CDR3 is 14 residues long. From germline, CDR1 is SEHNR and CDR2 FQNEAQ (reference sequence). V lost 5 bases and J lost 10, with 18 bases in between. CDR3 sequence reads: CASSLESTGWEQFF. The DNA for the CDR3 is TGTGCCAGCAGCCTAGAATCGACAGGTTGGGAGCAGTTCTTC.

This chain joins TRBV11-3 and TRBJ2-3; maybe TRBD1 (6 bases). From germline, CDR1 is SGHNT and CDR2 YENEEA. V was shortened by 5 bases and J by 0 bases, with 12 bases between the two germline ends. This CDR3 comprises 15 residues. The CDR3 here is CASSPDSGSTDTQYF. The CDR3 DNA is TGTGCCAGCAGCCCGGACAGTGGGAGCACAGATACGCAGTATTTT.

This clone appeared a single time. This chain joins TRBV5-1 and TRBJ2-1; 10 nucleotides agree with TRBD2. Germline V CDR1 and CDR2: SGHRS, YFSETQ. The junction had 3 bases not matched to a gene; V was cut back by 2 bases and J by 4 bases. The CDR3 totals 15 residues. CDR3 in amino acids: CASSLGTSEYNEQFF. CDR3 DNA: TGCGCCAGCAGCTTAGGGACTAGCGAATACAATGAGCAGTTCTTC.

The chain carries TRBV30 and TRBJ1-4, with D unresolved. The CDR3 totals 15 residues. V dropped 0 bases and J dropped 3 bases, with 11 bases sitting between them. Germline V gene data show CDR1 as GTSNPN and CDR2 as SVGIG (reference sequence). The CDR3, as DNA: TGTGCCTGGAGTGTTTTTCGGGGAGCTAATGAAAAACTGTTTTTT. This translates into CAWSVFRGANEKLFF.

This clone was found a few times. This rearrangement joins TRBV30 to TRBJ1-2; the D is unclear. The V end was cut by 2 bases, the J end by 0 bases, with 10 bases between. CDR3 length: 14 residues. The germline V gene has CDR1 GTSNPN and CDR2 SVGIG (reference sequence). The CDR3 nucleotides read TGTGCCTGGAGTATCCGGTCCCCTAACTATGGCTACACCTTC. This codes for CAWSIRSPNYGYTF.

DNA of the CDR3: TGTGCCAGCAGCCGGGACAGGGCCACATATGGCTACACCTTC. Translating gives CASSRDRATYGYTF. The chain is built from TRBV4-2 and TRBJ1-2, with 9 bases aligning to TRBD1. CDR1 is LGHNA, CDR2 YNFKEQ, per germline. The CDR3 is made up of 14 amino acids. The V segment lost 4 bases and the J segment 5 bases; nucleotides outside the gene matches: 5.

CDR3 in DNA: TGTGCCAGCAGTGTTCAGGGGAATGAGCAGTTCTTC. Translated: CASSVQGNEQFF. V usage is TRBV2 and J usage is TRBJ2-1; a weak D match, TRBD1 (6 bases). The germline V and J ends were trimmed by 4 bases and 7 bases, with 8 bases remaining between them. Germline V gene sequence: CDR1 SNHLY, CDR2 FYNNEI. This CDR3 spans 12 amino acids.